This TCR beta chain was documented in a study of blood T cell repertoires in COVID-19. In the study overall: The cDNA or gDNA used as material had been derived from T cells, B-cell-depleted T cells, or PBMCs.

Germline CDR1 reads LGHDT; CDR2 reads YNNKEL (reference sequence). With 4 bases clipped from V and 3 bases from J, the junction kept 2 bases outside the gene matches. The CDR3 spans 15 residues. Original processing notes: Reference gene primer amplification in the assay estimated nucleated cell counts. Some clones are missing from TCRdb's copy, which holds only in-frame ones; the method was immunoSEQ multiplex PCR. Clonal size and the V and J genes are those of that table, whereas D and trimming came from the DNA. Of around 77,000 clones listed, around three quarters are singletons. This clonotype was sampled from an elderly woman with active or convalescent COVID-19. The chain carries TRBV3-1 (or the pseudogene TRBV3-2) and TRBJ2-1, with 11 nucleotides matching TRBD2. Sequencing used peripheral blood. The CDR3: CASSPTSGGYNEQFF. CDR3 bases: TGTGCCAGCAGCCCAACTAGCGGGGGCTACAATGAGCAGTTCTTC.